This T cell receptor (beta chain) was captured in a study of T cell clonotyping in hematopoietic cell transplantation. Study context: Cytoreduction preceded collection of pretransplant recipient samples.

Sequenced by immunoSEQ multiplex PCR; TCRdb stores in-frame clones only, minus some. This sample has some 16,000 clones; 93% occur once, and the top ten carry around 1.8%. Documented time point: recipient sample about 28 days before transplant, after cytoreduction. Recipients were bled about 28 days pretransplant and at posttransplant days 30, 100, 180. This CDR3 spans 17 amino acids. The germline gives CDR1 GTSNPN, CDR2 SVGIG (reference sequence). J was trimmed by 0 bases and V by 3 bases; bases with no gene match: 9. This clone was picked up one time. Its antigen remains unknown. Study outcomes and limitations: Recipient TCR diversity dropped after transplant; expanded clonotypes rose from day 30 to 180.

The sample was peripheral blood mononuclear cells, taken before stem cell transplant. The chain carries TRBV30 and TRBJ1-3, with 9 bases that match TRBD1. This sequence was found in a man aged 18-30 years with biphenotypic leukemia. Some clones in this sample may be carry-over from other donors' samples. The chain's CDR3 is CAWRVRDRASSGNTIYF. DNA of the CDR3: TGTGCCTGGAGGGTCCGGGACAGGGCCTCCTCTGGAAACACCATATATTTT.